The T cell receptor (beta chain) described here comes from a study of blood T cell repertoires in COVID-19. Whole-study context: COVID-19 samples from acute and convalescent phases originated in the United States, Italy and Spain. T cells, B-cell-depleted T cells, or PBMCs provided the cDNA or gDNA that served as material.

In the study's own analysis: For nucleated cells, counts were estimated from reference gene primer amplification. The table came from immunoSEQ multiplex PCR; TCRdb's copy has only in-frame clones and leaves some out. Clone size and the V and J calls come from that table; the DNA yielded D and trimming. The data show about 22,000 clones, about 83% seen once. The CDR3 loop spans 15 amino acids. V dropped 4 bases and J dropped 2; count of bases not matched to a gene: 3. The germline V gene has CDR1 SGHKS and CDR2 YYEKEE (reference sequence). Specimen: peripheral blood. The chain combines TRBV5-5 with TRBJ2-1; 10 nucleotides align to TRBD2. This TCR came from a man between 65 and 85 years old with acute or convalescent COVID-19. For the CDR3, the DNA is TGTGCCAGCAGCACCGGACTAGCGGCCTACAATGAGCAGTTCTTC. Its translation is CASSTGLAAYNEQFF.